These 24 T cell receptor beta chains share one sample of origin, sequenced in a study of shared clonotypes between healthy human individuals. Produced via immunoSEQ multiplex PCR; TCRdb's table is partial and in-frame only. The sample has about 2,500,000 clones; roughly nine tenths are singletons. Input material: naive CD4+ T cells sorted from blood. Specified subset: CD45RA+ positively selected. These receptors came from a man younger than 30 in good health.

The chain is built from TRBV5-4 and TRBJ1-2; 7 bases agree with TRBD1. The CDR3 is made up of 16 amino acids. The trim removed 1 base at V and 0 bases at J, leaving 6 bases unmatched. The germline V gene encodes CDR1 SGHNT and CDR2 YYREEE (reference sequence). The DNA for the CDR3 is TGTGCCAGCAGCTTGCCCGGGACAGCCACTAACTATGGCTACACCTTC. Its translation: CASSLPGTATNYGYTF.

The chain uses TRBV5-1 and TRBJ2-5; 10 nucleotides agree with TRBD1. The CDR3 loop spans 14 amino acids. V shed 0 bases, J shed 6 bases, and the junction held 2 bases outside the gene matches. The germline gives CDR1 SGHRS, CDR2 YFSETQ. As DNA, the CDR3 is TGCGCCAGCAGCTTGGGGGACAGGGGCAAGACCCAGTACTTC. It encodes CASSLGDRGKTQYF.

This clone was recorded once. The chain links TRBV7-9 to TRBJ1-2, with 9 bases identical to TRBD1. The CDR3 length is 17 residues. Germline CDR1 SEHNR, CDR2 FQNEAQ (reference sequence). V was clipped by 6 bases and J by 3 bases; unmatched bases: 14. CDR3 bases: TGTGCCAGCAGACCCCGGACCCCACAGGGGGCTCACTATGGCTACACCTTC. Translation: CASRPRTPQGAHYGYTF.

The V call is TRBV10-2, the J call TRBJ1-4; D is perhaps TRBD1 (6 bases). CDR1 is WSHSY, CDR2 SAAADI, per germline. Trimming shortened V by 2 bases and J by 2 bases, and 12 bases separated the two germline ends. This CDR3 has 16 amino acids. CDR3 sequence (DNA): TGCGCCAGCAGTGAGCCCGGGGGGGCGACTAATGAAAAACTGTTTTTT. Translating it yields CASSEPGGATNEKLFF.

This chain uses TRBV7-9 with TRBJ2-2; tentatively, D is TRBD1 (5 bases). V was cut by 7 bases and J by 2 bases, with 8 bases left in between. Looked up from germline, CDR1 is SEHNR and CDR2 is FQNEAQ (reference sequence). The CDR3 extends over 13 amino acids. In DNA, the CDR3 is TGTGCCAGCAATCAGGGTAACACCGGGGAGCTGTTTTTT. This gives the protein CASNQGNTGELFF.

V is TRBV7-2 and J is TRBJ2-7; TRBD2 agrees at 8 bases. Trimming took 4 bases from V and 0 from J; bases not matched to a gene: 8. Germline V gene lookup returns CDR1 SGHTA and CDR2 FQGNSA. The CDR3 runs to 16 residues. The CDR3, as DNA: TGTGCCAGCAGCTCCCCTGGCGGGACTAGCTCCTACGAGCAGTACTTC. It specifies CASSSPGGTSSYEQYF.

The rearrangement uses TRBV18 and TRBJ2-6; possibly TRBD2 for D (6 bases). The CDR3 is made up of 16 amino acids. V was trimmed by 3 bases and J by 2 bases, leaving 11 bases between them. CDR1 and CDR2 from the germline V gene are KGHSH and LQKENI. In nucleotides, the CDR3 is TGTGCCAGCTCACCGGAACTAGCCCCTGGGGCCAACGTCCTGACTTTC. It specifies CASSPELAPGANVLTF.

In regard to this clone: The identical CDR3 is also encoded by other nucleotide sequences in the sample. The rearrangement links TRBV7-9 to TRBJ2-7; 15 bases fit TRBD2. V dropped 5 bases and J dropped 1; count of bases not matched to a gene: 3. CDR3 size: 16 residues. The V gene's germline CDR1 is SEHNR and CDR2 FQNEAQ (reference sequence). The CDR3, as DNA: TGTGCCAGCAGCCGAGGACTAGCGGGAGGGTCCTACGAGCAGTACTTC. This codes for CASSRGLAGGSYEQYF.

V is TRBV15 and J is TRBJ1-1; a possible D gene is TRBD1 (5 bases). The germline CDR1 and CDR2 sequences are LNHNV and YYDKDF (reference sequence). The V end lost 3 bases, the J end lost 7 bases, and 21 bases lay between the germline ends. The CDR3 runs 16 residues. The CDR3, as DNA: TGTGCCACCAGCAGGGCAATCCAGGATCCTGGGGGTGAAGCTTTCTTT. Protein: CATSRAIQDPGGEAFF.

The V call is TRBV30, the J call TRBJ1-1, with TRBD1 identical over 7 bases. V shed 0 bases, J shed 6 bases, and the junction held 1 base outside the gene matches. CDR3 size: 12 residues. In germline, CDR1 is GTSNPN, CDR2 SVGIG (reference sequence). In DNA form, the CDR3 reads TGTGCCTGGAGTGTAGACAGGGCTGAAGCTTTCTTT. This gives the protein CAWSVDRAEAFF.

The rearrangement joins TRBV11-1 to TRBJ2-1; D may be TRBD1 or TRBD2 (5 bases each). The CDR3 has 15 residues. Germline V CDR1 and CDR2: SGHAT, FQDESV (reference sequence). Trimming took 3 bases from V and 2 from J, leaving 11 bases between them. CDR3 coding DNA: TGTGCCAGCAGCTTGGGACCGATTGCCTACAATGAGCAGTTCTTC. Its protein is CASSLGPIAYNEQFF.

This chain uses TRBV5-4 with TRBJ1-1; no firm D call. This CDR3 contains 12 residues. Germline V gene sequence: CDR1 SGHNT, CDR2 YYREEE (reference sequence). V gave up 3 bases and J gave up 1 base, with 4 bases separating them. CDR3 nucleotide sequence: TGTGCCAGCAGCTCGAGGAACACTGAAGCTTTCTTT. Its protein product is CASSSRNTEAFF.

The chain's CDR3 is CASAGTSGRASNEQFF. CDR3 nucleotide sequence: TGTGCCAGCGCCGGGACTAGCGGGAGGGCCTCCAATGAGCAGTTCTTC. The V gene is TRBV5-6, the J gene TRBJ2-1; the match to TRBD2 covers 16 bases. The germline V gene has CDR1 SGHDT and CDR2 YYEEEE. The CDR3 is 16 residues long. The ends lost 7 bases at V and 6 bases at J; junction bases unmatched: 7.

The chain is built from TRBV4-2 and TRBJ2-2; 12 bases fit TRBD2. This CDR3 comprises 18 residues. Germline V gene data show CDR1 as LGHNA and CDR2 as YNFKEQ. The junction had 10 bases not matched to a gene; V was cut back by 1 base and J by 7 bases. The CDR3 region is CASSQVWASGGAVGELFF. Written as DNA, the CDR3 is TGTGCCAGCAGCCAAGTCTGGGCTAGCGGGGGGGCAGTCGGGGAGCTGTTTTTT.

This chain joins TRBV7-2 and TRBJ2-5, with 7 positions matching TRBD1. In germline, CDR1 is SGHTA, CDR2 FQGNSA. The CDR3 is 13 amino acids. Trimming removed 6 bases from V and 5 bases from J; junction bases left unmatched: 6. The CDR3 DNA reads as TGTGCCAGCAGACCGACAGGGACGGAGACCCAGTACTTC. Its protein product is CASRPTGTETQYF.

The chain links TRBV2 to TRBJ2-7; TRBD1 matches 7 bases. Germline V gene lookup returns CDR1 SNHLY and CDR2 FYNNEI. The CDR3 extends over 15 amino acids. The V gene end was trimmed by 6 bases and the J gene end by 6 bases; junction bases not matched to a gene: 14. The DNA for the CDR3 is TGTGCCAGCAGGGAACAGGGGCGCGAAGGGTCCGAGCAGTACTTC. Translation gives CASREQGREGSEQYF. The full variable domain, completed using reference TRBV2 and TRBJ2-7, is EPEVTQTPSHQVTQMGQEVILRCVPISNHLYFYWYRQILGQKVEFLVSFYNNEISEKSEIFDDQFSVERPDGSNFTLKIRSTKLEDSAMYFCASREQGREGSEQYFGPGTRLTVT.

The chain uses TRBV29-1 and TRBJ2-2; 7 bases match TRBD2. V dropped 4 bases and J dropped 2; count of bases not matched to a gene: 13. Germline CDR1 SQVTM, CDR2 ANQGSEA. The length of the CDR3 is 17 residues. The CDR3 spells CSVGHRSGVYNTGELFF. The CDR3 DNA follows: TGCAGCGTTGGGCACCGAAGCGGGGTGTATAACACCGGGGAGCTGTTTTTT.

The rearrangement links TRBV12-5 to TRBJ2-5; 8 bases match TRBD1. Germline V gene sequence: CDR1 LGHNT, CDR2 FRNRAP. V shed 1 base, J shed 5 bases, and the junction held 12 bases outside the gene matches. The length of the CDR3 is 17 residues. CDR3 protein: CASGLGQKTGEEETQYF. The CDR3 bases are TGTGCTAGTGGTTTGGGCCAAAAGACAGGGGAGGAGGAGACCCAGTACTTC.

In this sample, this clone turned up once. This rearrangement joins TRBV5-1 to TRBJ2-6; possibly TRBD2 for D (5 bases). V lost 5 bases to trimming and J lost 0 bases, with 15 bases between them. Germline CDR1 and CDR2: SGHRS and YFSETQ. This CDR3 comprises 17 residues. The CDR3 DNA follows: TGCGCCAGCAGAATCGCGGGTACTAGCTCTGGGGCCAACGTCCTGACTTTC. Its translation is CASRIAGTSSGANVLTF.

The chain uses TRBV28 and TRBJ1-2; D is ambiguous. The germline V gene has CDR1 MDHEN and CDR2 SYDVKM. This CDR3 region has 16 residues. Trimming took off 8 bases at V and 5 bases at J, with 24 bases between the two ends. The CDR3 is CASFPTPGKLLYGYTF. The CDR3 nucleotides are TGTGCCAGCTTTCCCACCCCGGGGAAACTTTTATATGGCTACACCTTC.

This chain uses TRBV27 with TRBJ1-2; D possibly corresponds to TRBD1 (5 bases). Per the germline V gene, CDR1 is MNHEY and CDR2 is SMNVEV (reference sequence). Between the trimmed V and J ends, which lost 0 bases and 7 bases, there was a span of 9 bases. CDR3 size: 13 residues. CDR3: CASSLSQGSGYTF. In DNA form, the CDR3 reads TGTGCCAGCAGTTTATCGCAGGGAAGTGGCTACACCTTC.

As regards this clone: Distinct nucleotide sequences in the sample also encode this CDR3. This rearrangement joins TRBV9 to TRBJ2-1, with D perhaps matching TRBD2 (6 bases). The CDR3 is 15 amino acids. Germline V gene sequence: CDR1 SGDLS, CDR2 YYNGEE. V gave up 4 bases and J gave up 0 bases, with 11 bases separating them. CDR3 loop: CASSLGTGSYNEQFF. The CDR3 DNA reads TGTGCCAGCAGCCTAGGGACTGGCTCCTACAATGAGCAGTTCTTC. Based on the CDR3 plus reference TRBV9 and TRBJ2-1, the full variable domain is DSGVTQTPKHLITATGQRVTLRCSPRSGDLSVYWYQQSLDQGLQFLIQYYNGEERAKGNILERFSAQQFPDLHSELNLSSLELGDSALYFCASSLGTGSYNEQFFGPGTRLTVL.

The V and J genes are TRBV5-1 and TRBJ2-5, with 9 positions matching TRBD2. This CDR3 has 15 residues. V dropped 3 bases and J dropped 2; count of bases not matched to a gene: 5. CDR1 is SGHRS and CDR2 is YFSETQ in the germline V gene. CDR3 DNA: TGCGCCAGCAGCTCCACGCTAGCGGGGCAAGAGACCCAGTACTTC. It codes for CASSSTLAGQETQYF. Full variable domain (missing parts from reference TRBV5-1 and TRBJ2-5): KAGVTQTPRYLIKTRGQQVTLSCSPISGHRSVSWYQQTPGQGLQFLFEYFSETQRNKGNFPGRFSGRQFSNSRSEMNVSTLELGDSALYLCASSSTLAGQETQYFGPGTRLLVL.

The rearrangement joins TRBV11-1 to TRBJ2-2; the match to TRBD2 covers 7 bases. This CDR3 region has 14 residues. Unmatched junction bases numbered 4, after V lost 7 bases and J lost 2 bases. Germline-derived CDR1 and CDR2 are SGHAT and FQDESV (reference sequence). The CDR3 nucleotides read TGTGCCAGCACGGGACTATATAACACCGGGGAGCTGTTTTTT. Translated: CASTGLYNTGELFF.